This T cell receptor (beta chain) was identified during a study of shared clonotypes between healthy human individuals. About the research overall: Per-donor plates numbered three CD4 naive, three CD4 memory, two CD8 naive and one CD8 memory.

Data came from immunoSEQ multiplex PCR; TCRdb stores just in-frame clones and leaves some out. In the table there are millions of clones, over 85% of which are singletons. The CDR3 is 13 residues long. Germline V CDR1 and CDR2: LNHDA, SQIVND (reference sequence). The V gene lost 10 bases and the J gene lost 0 bases, with 10 bases spanning the gap. Remarks on this clone: Its antigen is unknown.

The authors divided CD4+ cells into CD45RA+ naive and CD45RA-negative memory subsets. Whole-study results and caveats: Shared across a handful of donors were 4% to 6% of the naive CD4 clonotypes. Non-shared clonotypes displayed generation probabilities falling below those of clonotypes present in all four donors.

The chain combines TRBV19 with TRBJ1-3; D may be TRBD1 (5 bases). The sequenced sample consisted of naive CD4+ T cells sorted from blood. Subset: CD45RA+ positively selected. The TCR sequence derives from a young man in good health. CDR3 amino acids: CATQGSSGNTIYF. The DNA for the CDR3 is TGTGCCACCCAGGGCAGCTCTGGAAACACCATATATTTT.